This paragraph reports one T cell receptor beta chain. Its specific antigen is unknown. Qualities for individual bases were not recorded, and no much larger clone is one base off. This specimen comes from a study of blood T cell repertoires in COVID-19 (dated by TCRdb to the early 2020s). Regarding the study in general: The collaborator samples originated in the United States, Italy and Spain and spanned the acute and convalescent phases of COVID-19. HLA class I and class II types, where available, came from metadata supplied by the sample provider rather than from assay-based typing. Subjects who had been exposed to COVID-19, were actively infected with it, or had recovered from it provided the deeply sampled blood TCRbeta repertoires that made up the dataset. Nearly every sample came with metadata listing a de-identified subject ID, COVID-19 status, age in years and sex. The material from the prospective study consisted of cDNA or gDNA derived from T cells, B-cell-depleted T cells, or PBMCs. The samples were drawn from the first 160 participants of the ongoing ImmuneRACE study and from over a thousand subjects provided by 6 global collaborators. The repertoires were made available in a free public database intended to serve as a resource for research on the immune response to SARS-CoV-2. General findings and caveats noted by the study authors: The quantity of clinical and demographic metadata differed by source and by participant and was supplied without curation.

The collaborating institutions used their own protocols to collect whole blood in K2EDTA tubes. For TCRbeta analysis, collaborator samples were shipped as frozen whole blood, as isolated PBMCs, or as DNA extracted from either sample type. The immunoSEQ Assay, a bias-controlled multiplex PCR, was used to amplify TCRbeta CDR3 regions from genomic DNA. The study's own analysis went as follows. The number of nucleated cells in each sample was estimated from the amplification of reference gene primers within the assay. To quantify the absolute abundance of each unique TCRbeta CDR3 rearrangement, sequence reads were collapsed and filtered. For each sample, productive Simpson clonality was calculated by taking the square root of Simpson's diversity index across productive rearrangements. TCRdb took this table from immuneACCESS and kept in-frame rearrangements with V and J called. Such tables lack part of the clones; where checked against another copy, unresolved V genes explain under half of the gap, and the rest is unexplained. D and trimming were read from the DNA, whereas the V and J calls and clone size are those reported in that table. The table for this sample lists approximately 98,000 clones; over 80% of them were counted only once. The leading ten clones occupy around 19% of the sample.

V is shortened by 0 bases, J by 4 bases, and the region joining them spans 6 bases. There are 13 amino acids in the CDR3, from cysteine to phenylalanine inclusive. Kept here is only the CDR3 DNA, which spans 39 bases and is read in frame from base 1. The germline V gene provides CDR1 LGHNA and CDR2 YSLEER. The V gene is TRBV4-3 and the J gene is TRBJ1-2; the D gene is unclear. The sequenced sample consisted of peripheral blood. This receptor was identified in a man aged 80 or over with acute or convalescent COVID-19. The CDR3 reads as follows: CASSQDGIYGYTF. The DNA reads as follows: TGCGCCAGCAGCCAAGACGGGATCTATGGCTACACCTTC.